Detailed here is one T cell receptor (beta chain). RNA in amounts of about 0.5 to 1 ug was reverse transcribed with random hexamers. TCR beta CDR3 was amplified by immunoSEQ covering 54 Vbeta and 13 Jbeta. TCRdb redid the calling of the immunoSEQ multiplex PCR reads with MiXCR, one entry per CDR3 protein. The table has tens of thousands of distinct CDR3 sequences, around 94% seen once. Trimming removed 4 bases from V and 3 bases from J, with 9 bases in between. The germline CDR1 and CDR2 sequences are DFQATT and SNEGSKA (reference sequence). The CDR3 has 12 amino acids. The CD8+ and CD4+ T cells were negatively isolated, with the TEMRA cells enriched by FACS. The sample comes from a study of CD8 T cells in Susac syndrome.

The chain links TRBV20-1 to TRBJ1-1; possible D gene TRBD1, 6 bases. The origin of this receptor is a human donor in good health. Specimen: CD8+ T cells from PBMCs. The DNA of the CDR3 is TGCAGTGCTAAAAACAGGGACACTGAAGCTTTCTTT. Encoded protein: CSAKNRDTEAFF.